The 27 T cell receptor beta chains below were found in one sample sequenced in a study of cytotoxic CD8 clonotypes in ibrutinib-treated CLL. Profiling relied on immunoSEQ multiplex PCR, and the TCRdb table lists in-frame clones only, not all of them. This table has 35,000 to 55,000 clones, 60% to 80% appearing once. The sample consisted of PBMCs, taken after 12 months of ibrutinib treatment. The receptor source for this set is a human donor with chronic lymphocytic leukemia.

This clone was detected once. The chain carries TRBV6-1 and TRBJ1-1; the D is unclear. V lost 4 bases and J lost 6, with 24 bases in between. The CDR3 consists of 17 residues. Germline CDR1 and CDR2: MNHNS and SASEGT. The CDR3 DNA sequence: TGTGCCAGCAGTGTACATTTAGGCAGCCCCAAAAGCGCTGAAGCTTTCTTT. This encodes CASSVHLGSPKSAEAFF.

The CDR3 DNA reads TGCGCCAGCAGTGAAGCCGGACAGGGATTAGATACGCAGTATTTT. This codes for CASSEAGQGLDTQYF. The genes are TRBV5-1 and TRBJ2-3; 8 nucleotides align to TRBD1. CDR3 length equals 15 residues. Germline V gives CDR1 SGHRS, CDR2 YFSETQ. V was pared by 5 bases and J by 5 bases, with 10 bases of the junction left unmatched.

The rearrangement uses TRBV2 and TRBJ2-5, with D hard to call. Germline assignment: CDR1 SNHLY and CDR2 FYNNEI. V gave up 7 bases and J gave up 5 bases, with 20 bases separating them. The CDR3 runs to 15 residues. The CDR3 loop reads CASTGLNVGSETQYF. The DNA for the CDR3 is TGTGCCAGCACCGGGCTCAACGTGGGAAGTGAGACCCAGTACTTC.

This sequence joins TRBV2 and TRBJ2-3; the match to TRBD2 covers 11 bases. CDR3 length: 19 amino acids. CDR1 and CDR2 from the germline V gene are SNHLY and FYNNEI. V shed 2 bases and J 3 bases; nucleotides not matched to a gene: 13. The CDR3 spells CASSESISGGAGLTDTQYF. CDR3 DNA sequence: TGTGCCAGCAGTGAAAGTATTAGCGGGGGGGCCGGATTAACAGATACGCAGTATTTT.

V usage is TRBV7-6 and J usage is TRBJ2-7, with D possibly being TRBD2 (5 bases). V lost 1 base to trimming and J lost 0 bases, with 13 bases between them. This CDR3 comprises 16 residues. Germline V gene sequence: CDR1 SGHVS, CDR2 FNYEAQ. The CDR3 region has the DNA TGTGCCAGCAGCTTAGAGGCGGGCTATAGCTCCTACGAGCAGTACTTC. Translating gives CASSLEAGYSSYEQYF.

The sample holds one count of this clone. The chain recombines TRBV25-1 with TRBJ2-5, with D possibly TRBD2 on 5 matching bases. The CDR3 is 14 amino acids. Germline CDR1 and CDR2: MGHDK and SYGVNS. The V end was cut by 0 bases, the J end by 3 bases, with 8 bases between. The CDR3 nucleotides are TGTGCCAGCAGTGAATACGGGGTTAAAGAGACCCAGTACTTC. Amino acids: CASSEYGVKETQYF.

V is TRBV18 and J is TRBJ2-7; 9 bases align to TRBD1. The length of the CDR3 is 16 residues. J was trimmed by 5 bases and V by 1 base; bases with no gene match: 9. Germline CDR1 reads KGHSH; CDR2 reads LQKENI. CDR3 nucleotide sequence: TGTGCCAGCTCACCACTGGGACAGGGTTCTTTCGACGAGCAGTACTTC. Residues: CASSPLGQGSFDEQYF.

V gene TRBV2 combines with J gene TRBJ2-7, with unresolved D. The CDR3 runs 13 residues. V lost 11 bases, J lost 0 bases, and 14 bases lay in between. Germline values: CDR1 SNHLY, CDR2 FYNNEI. The chain's CDR3 is CAGYERNSYEQYF. The CDR3 nucleotides are TGTGCCGGGTACGAACGAAACTCCTACGAGCAGTACTTC.

About this clone: The junction and the germline gene differ at one end; a read error may be behind it. The CDR3 is CASSETAAVRSPLF. Here the CDR3 DNA reads TGTGCCAGCAGTGAGACGGCTGCAGTTCGGTCACCTCTCTTC. V and J are TRBV2 and TRBJ2-1; D gene unclear. The CDR3 is 14 residues long. From germline, CDR1 is SNHLY and CDR2 FYNNEI.

Details on this clone: Sequence at one end of the junction differs from germline and may be a read error. The genes are TRBV7-7 and TRBJ2-3; weak D call: TRBD1 (6 bases). The length of the CDR3 is 15 residues. Germline lookup yields CDR1 SSHAT and CDR2 FNYEAQ (reference sequence). In DNA form, the CDR3 reads TGTGCTAGCAGCTTTTCCACAGGGCACACAGATACGCAGTATTTT. It specifies CASSFSTGHTDTQYF.

The genes are TRBV9 and TRBJ1-2, with D hard to call. In germline, CDR1 is SGDLS, CDR2 YYNGEE. Trimming shortened V by 6 bases and J by 9 bases, and 12 bases separated the two germline ends. The CDR3 length is 11 residues. The CDR3 loop is CASKGDGSYTF. CDR3 in DNA: TGTGCCAGCAAGGGTGACGGCAGCTACACCTTC.

A remark on this clone: The junction departs from germline at one end; a sequencing error may be responsible. The rearrangement links TRBV7-8 to TRBJ1-4, with TRBD1 identical over 7 bases. Germline assignment: CDR1 SGHVS and CDR2 FQNEAQ. The CDR3 loop spans 13 amino acids. CDR3 sequence reads: CASSLGGRGSQTF. CDR3 nucleotide sequence: TGTGCCAGCAGCTTAGGGGGCAGGGGGAGCCAAACTTTT.

V usage is TRBV18 and J usage is TRBJ2-7; D possibly corresponds to TRBD2 (6 bases). The CDR3 extends over 14 amino acids. The V gene's germline CDR1 is KGHSH and CDR2 LQKENI. The V gene lost 0 bases and the J gene lost 7 bases, with 13 bases spanning the gap. In DNA, the CDR3 is TGTGCCAGCTCACCACCTCACGGGAGCCCGGAGCAGTACTTC. This encodes CASSPPHGSPEQYF.

This chain joins TRBV5-1 and TRBJ2-5, with a tentative D call TRBD1 (6 bases). V lost 0 bases and J lost 3, with 9 bases in between. CDR1 SGHRS and CDR2 YFSETQ come from the germline V gene. The CDR3 contains 14 residues. DNA for the CDR3: TGCGCCAGCAGCTTGGGACAGGCCAAAGAGACCCAGTACTTC. Its translation: CASSLGQAKETQYF.

The chain carries TRBV6-1 and TRBJ1-1; D uncertain. The V gene's germline CDR1 is MNHNS and CDR2 SASEGT. This CDR3 region has 13 residues. Trimming pared 11 bases from V and 5 bases from J, leaving 18 bases between. The chain's CDR3 is CAFGWKGDTEAFF. The DNA for the CDR3 is TGTGCCTTCGGGTGGAAAGGCGATACTGAAGCTTTCTTT.

V and J are TRBV5-4 and TRBJ2-5; weak D call: TRBD2 (6 bases). V lost 0 bases and J 0 bases, leaving 9 bases between the germline ends. The CDR3 length is 15 residues. Germline values: CDR1 SGHNT, CDR2 YYREEE (reference sequence). The DNA of the CDR3 is TGTGCCAGCAGCTTGGATCGGGGGAACCAAGAGACCCAGTACTTC. Translating it yields CASSLDRGNQETQYF.

A few counts support this clone. One junction end disagrees with the germline gene, perhaps due to a read error. The J gene is TRBJ2-7, the V gene TRBV7-7, with a weak D call TRBD2 (5 bases). Germline CDR1 SSHAT, CDR2 FNYEAQ (reference sequence). This CDR3 region has 16 residues. DNA of the CDR3: TGTGCTAGCAGCTTTCCCCGACTTAGCGCCCTCTTGGAGCAGTACTTC. It specifies CASSFPRLSALLEQYF.

A few counts support this clone. The chain carries TRBV18 and TRBJ1-2; D unresolved. Looked up from germline, CDR1 is KGHSH and CDR2 is LQKENI. The CDR3 has 14 residues. Trimming took off 2 bases at V and 6 bases at J, with 13 bases between the two ends. The CDR3 coding sequence is TGTGCCAGCTCACCATATGTCGGGGATCATGGCTACACCTTC. It specifies CASSPYVGDHGYTF. Full variable domain (rest looked up from reference TRBV18 and TRBJ1-2): NAGVMQNPRHLVRRRGQEARLRCSPMKGHSHVYWYRQLPEEGLKFMVYLQKENIIDESGMPKERFSAEFPKEGPSILRIQQVVRGDSAAYFCASSPYVGDHGYTFGSGTRLTVV.

This chain joins TRBV9 and TRBJ2-3; perhaps TRBD2 as D (7 bases). Germline values: CDR1 SGDLS, CDR2 YYNGEE. This CDR3 has 15 amino acids. V shed 2 bases and J shed 6 bases, with 16 bases lying between them. For the CDR3, the DNA is TGTGCCAGCAGCGTCCTCGGCGGGGGCGGGGATACGCAGTATTTT. Protein product: CASSVLGGGGDTQYF.

This clone was found a few times. V gene TRBV6-5 combines with J gene TRBJ2-7, with D perhaps matching TRBD1 (5 bases). With 5 bases removed from V and 3 bases from J, the gap between germline ends came to 11 bases. CDR3 size: 13 residues. Germline CDR1 and CDR2: MNHEY and SVGAGI. The CDR3 DNA reads as TGTGCCAGCAGTCGCAACAGGAACTACGAGCAGTACTTC. Its protein product is CASSRNRNYEQYF.

This chain connects TRBV6-5 to TRBJ1-5, with a tentative D call TRBD1 (5 bases). CDR3 size: 14 residues. Germline CDR1 and CDR2: MNHEY and SVGAGI. With 6 bases removed from V and 7 bases from J, the gap between germline ends came to 16 bases. CDR3 sequence reads: CASRIGVEGQPQHF. CDR3 coding DNA: TGTGCCAGCAGAATAGGGGTGGAGGGCCAGCCCCAGCATTTT.

The chain uses TRBV9 and TRBJ1-3; a weak D match, TRBD1 (6 bases). This CDR3 has 15 amino acids. V lost 0 bases to trimming and J lost 8 bases, with 15 bases between them. CDR1 and CDR2 (germline): SGDLS, YYNGEE. CDR3 bases: TGTGCCAGCAGCGTAGGCCCAGGGGACCTGGACACCATATATTTT. Amino acid sequence: CASSVGPGDLDTIYF.

The chain has TRBV7-9 and TRBJ1-2; D is uncertain. Germline V CDR1 and CDR2: SEHNR, FQNEAQ (reference sequence). The V end was cut by 0 bases, the J end by 4 bases, with 3 bases between. This CDR3 has 12 residues. As DNA, the CDR3 is TGTGCCAGCAGCTTAGCCCTCTATGGCTACACCTTC. Amino acids: CASSLALYGYTF.

The table lists this clone with a count of one. J is TRBJ1-4 and V is TRBV7-9; no reliable D call. The CDR3 runs to 14 residues. Germline CDR1 SEHNR, CDR2 FQNEAQ (reference sequence). V lost 5 bases and J 0 bases, leaving 7 bases between the germline ends. The CDR3 loop reads CASSPIATNEKLFF. CDR3 coding DNA: TGTGCCAGCAGCCCAATTGCAACTAATGAAAAACTGTTTTTT.

J is TRBJ2-7 and V is TRBV5-1; 7 nucleotides align to TRBD1. The trim removed 0 bases at V and 2 bases at J, leaving 2 bases unmatched. The CDR3 has 14 residues. The V gene's germline CDR1 is SGHRS and CDR2 YFSETQ. This CDR3 reads CASSLGDSTYEQYF. CDR3 nucleotides: TGCGCCAGCAGCTTGGGGGACAGTACCTACGAGCAGTACTTC.

This clone came up a few times. The genes are TRBV29-1 and TRBJ1-1; 9 bases align to TRBD1. The CDR3 runs 14 residues. Trimming at V came to 6 bases and at J to 3 bases, leaving 8 bases not matched to a gene. Germline values: CDR1 SQVTM, CDR2 ANQGSEA. Here the CDR3 DNA reads TGCAGCGTCCACCCTCGACAGGGGGACACTGAAGCTTTCTTT. It codes for CSVHPRQGDTEAFF.

The V and J genes are TRBV7-9 and TRBJ2-7; D might be TRBD1 (6 bases). CDR1 and CDR2 (germline): SEHNR, FQNEAQ (reference sequence). Trimming removed 1 base from V and 3 bases from J, with 10 bases in between. CDR3 length: 14 amino acids. DNA for the CDR3: TGTGCCAGCAGCTTAGGGCAGGGGCACTACGAGCAGTACTTC. Protein sequence: CASSLGQGHYEQYF.